This T cell receptor beta chain derives from a study of blood T cell repertoires in COVID-19. In the study overall: The United States, Italy and Spain provided the acute and convalescent COVID-19 samples. PBMCs, B-cell-depleted T cells, or T cells were the source of the cDNA or gDNA that made up the material.

Trimming took 1 base from V and 1 from J, leaving 18 bases between them. The CDR3 is 18 amino acids. CDR1 and CDR2 (germline): SEHNR, FQNEAQ (reference sequence). Original analysis: Reference gene primers were amplified, and this amplification served to estimate nucleated cell counts. TCRdb's table, derived via immunoSEQ multiplex PCR, lists solely in-frame clones and lacks some. The V and J calls and the clone size are those of that table, but D and trimming were determined from the DNA. The sample contains 22,000 or so clones, around 89% of which appear only once. The chain combines TRBV7-9 with TRBJ2-3, with D possibly matching TRBD1 (6 bases). This clonotype was sampled from a woman aged 55-75 years with active COVID-19. The sequencing sample was made of peripheral blood. The CDR3 region is CASSLGVPTGLGTDTQYF. The CDR3 bases are TGTGCCAGCAGCTTAGGAGTCCCTACAGGGTTGGGCACAGATACGCAGTATTTT. The full variable domain, completed using reference TRBV7-9 and TRBJ2-3, is DTGVSQNPRHKITKRGQNVTFRCDPISEHNRLYWYRQTLGQGPEFLTYFQNEAQLEKSRLLSDRFSAERPKGSFSTLEIQRTEQGDSAMYLCASSLGVPTGLGTDTQYFGPGTRLTVL.